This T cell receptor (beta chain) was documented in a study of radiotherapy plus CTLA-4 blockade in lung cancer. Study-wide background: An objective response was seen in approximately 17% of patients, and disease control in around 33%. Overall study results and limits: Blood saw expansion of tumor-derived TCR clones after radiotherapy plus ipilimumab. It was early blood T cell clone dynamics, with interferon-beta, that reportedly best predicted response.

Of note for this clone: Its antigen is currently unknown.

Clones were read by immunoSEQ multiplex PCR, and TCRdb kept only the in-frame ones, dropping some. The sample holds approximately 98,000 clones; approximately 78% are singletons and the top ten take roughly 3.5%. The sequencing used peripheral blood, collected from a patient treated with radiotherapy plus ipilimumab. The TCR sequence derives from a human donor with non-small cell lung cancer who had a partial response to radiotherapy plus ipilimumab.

Here the CDR3 reads CASSLTGTSYEQYF. CDR3 nucleotides: TGCGCCAGCAGCTTGACAGGAACCTCCTACGAGCAGTACTTC. The chain combines TRBV5-1 with TRBJ2-7; the D gene is possibly TRBD1 (5 bases). The CDR3 has 14 residues. The germline gives CDR1 SGHRS, CDR2 YFSETQ. Trimming left V 1 base short and J 0 bases short, with 8 bases between.